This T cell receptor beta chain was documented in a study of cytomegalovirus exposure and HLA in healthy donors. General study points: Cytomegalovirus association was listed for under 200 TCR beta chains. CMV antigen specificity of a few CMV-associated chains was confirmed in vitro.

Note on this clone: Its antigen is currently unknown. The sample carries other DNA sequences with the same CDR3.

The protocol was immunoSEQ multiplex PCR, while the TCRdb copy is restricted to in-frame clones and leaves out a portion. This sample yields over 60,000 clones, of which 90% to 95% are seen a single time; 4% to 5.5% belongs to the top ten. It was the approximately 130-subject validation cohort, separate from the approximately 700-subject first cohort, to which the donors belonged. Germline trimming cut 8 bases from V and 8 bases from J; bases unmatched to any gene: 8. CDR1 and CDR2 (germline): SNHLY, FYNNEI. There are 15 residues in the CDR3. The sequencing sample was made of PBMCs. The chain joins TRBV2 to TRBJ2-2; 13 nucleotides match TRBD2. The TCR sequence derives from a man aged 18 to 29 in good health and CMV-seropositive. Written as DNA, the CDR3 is TGTGCCAGCTCAGGACTAGCGGGAGTTCCGGGGGAGCTGTTTTTT. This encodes CASSGLAGVPGELFF.